This is a list of T cell receptor beta chains from one sample in a study of T-cell memory formation after mild COVID-19. One entry per CDR3 protein, called by TCRdb with MiXCR from the 5' RACE reads. The data show about half a million distinct CDR3 sequences, approximately 18% seen once. The source material was PBMCs or a T cell subset sorted from them (not recorded which). The receptors were gathered from an adult woman who had mild COVID-19 (a few samples of this study predate the infection). Cell type and time point are not known. Each CDR3 is given with its conserved first and last residue. A D gene is named only where the DNA matches it firmly. Clone size is not always given. Where it is, it says once, few, many or a class for expanded clones.

cdr3_nt cdr3_aa clone_size d_call j_call v_call
TGTGCCAGCAGGGTAGCGGGAGGGCGGACCGGGGAGCTGTTTTTT CASRVAGGRTGELFF NA TRBD2 TRBJ2-2 TRBV6-5
TGCGCCAGCAGCTTTGGCGGAGGGGCGCAAGCAGATACGCAGTATTTT CASSFGGGAQADTQYF NA NA TRBJ2-3 TRBV5-1
TGTGCCAGCAGTTTCCACGGGGGGATGAGCTCCTACAATGAGCAGTTCTTC CASSFHGGMSSYNEQFF once TRBD2 TRBJ2-1 TRBV12-3/TRBV12-4
TGTGCCAGCAGTCAAAGGGAGGCCAACTATGGCTACACCTTC CASSQREANYGYTF few NA TRBJ1-2 TRBV11-2
TGCGCCAGCAGCCCGTCAGATCTTCCGACAGGGAAGGGAGCAGATACGCAGTATTTT CASSPSDLPTGKGADTQYF few TRBD1 TRBJ2-3 TRBV4-1
TGTGCCAGCAGCGTAGGGACAGGGAGCGAAGCTTTCTTT CASSVGTGSEAFF NA TRBD1 TRBJ1-1 TRBV9
TGTGCCACCACAGGGGGCGGGCTTCGTATCAATCAGCCCCAGCATTTT CATTGGGLRINQPQHF few TRBD1 TRBJ1-5 TRBV6-2/TRBV6-3
TGCGCCAGCAGCTTAGGACCGGCAAGCTCCTACGAGCAGTACTTC CASSLGPASSYEQYF NA NA TRBJ2-7 TRBV5-1
TGTGCCAGCAGCGTAGGGGGGACGGGTCAGCCCCAGCATTTT CASSVGGTGQPQHF NA NA TRBJ1-5 TRBV9
TGCGCCAGCAGCCTGACTAGCGGGTCTGCGGATACGCAGTATTTT CASSLTSGSADTQYF NA TRBD2 TRBJ2-3 TRBV5-1
TGTGCCAGCAGCTTGGAGAGCACCGGGGAGCTGTTTTTT CASSLESTGELFF many NA TRBJ2-2 TRBV5-1
TGTGCCAGCAGTCCCCGGGACAGGGGGATAACTAGCACAGATACGCAGTATTTT CASSPRDRGITSTDTQYF NA TRBD1 TRBJ2-3 TRBV28
TGTGCCAGCAGTTCGCTCGGCGGGGTACCAGATACGCAGTATTTT CASSSLGGVPDTQYF NA NA TRBJ2-3 TRBV12-3/TRBV12-4
TGTGCCAGCAGTGAAACATCGGCAAGGGGCTACACCTTC CASSETSARGYTF NA NA TRBJ1-2 TRBV6-1
TGTGCCAGCAGTTTTGGCGGGGGGGCCTACGAGCAGTACTTC CASSFGGGAYEQYF NA TRBD2 TRBJ2-7 TRBV12-3/TRBV12-4
TGTGCCAGCAGTTTAGACAGGGAAGCTTTCTTT CASSLDREAFF many NA TRBJ1-1 TRBV12-3/TRBV12-4
TGCGCCAGCAGCAGGCTAGATACCACAGATACGCAGTATTTT CASSRLDTTDTQYF many NA TRBJ2-3 TRBV5-1